The sample holds a few counts of the clone carrying this T cell receptor beta chain. A much larger clone lies one base from this, so it may be a read error. This specimen comes from a study of blood T cells in healthy people across ages. The people who gave samples were healthy Caucasians from Russia, aged about 6 to 100. Next came a second PCR, run for about 6 to 12 cycles, which used a sample-barcoded 5' primer along with a J-beta primer mix. TCRdb passed the 5' RACE reads through MiXCR, listing each CDR3 protein once. The sample holds some 690,000 distinct CDR3 sequences, about a fifth seen once. CDR3 length: 19 amino acids.

This clonotype originated in a man between 65 and 80 years old in good health. J is TRBJ2-6 and V is TRBV12-3 or TRBV12-4; 9 bases match TRBD1. Sequenced material: blood. The CDR3: CTSSPRGQGIYAGANVLTF. CDR3 nucleotides: TGTACCAGCAGTCCTAGGGGACAGGGAATTTATGCTGGGGCCAACGTCCTGACTTTC.